This passage covers 28 T cell receptor beta chains from one sample sequenced in a study of Tregs in tolerant kidney transplant recipients. Recipients received nonmyeloablative bone marrow transplants from related graft donors, with transient mixed chimerism. Here immunoSEQ multiplex PCR was the method, and the copy in TCRdb shows in-frame clones only, minus some. The data contain some 50,000 clones, about nine tenths of them singletons. The sequencing used CD8+ T cells from blood (PBMCs), collected 12 months after the transplant. The receptor set was obtained from a human patient who received a combined kidney and bone marrow transplant. Some of the T cells might come from the graft donor.

V gene TRBV5-6 combines with J gene TRBJ2-7, with D possibly TRBD1 on 6 matching bases. Per germline, CDR1 SGHDT and CDR2 YYEEEE. The CDR3 loop spans 15 amino acids. Trimming took off 0 bases at V and 1 base at J, with 11 bases between the two ends. The CDR3 nucleotides read TGTGCCAGCAGCTTGGGACCGGGACATTCCTACGAGCAGTACTTC. Translating it yields CASSLGPGHSYEQYF.

The rearrangement joins TRBV9 to TRBJ2-1, with 7 bases identical to TRBD1. Germline V gives CDR1 SGDLS, CDR2 YYNGEE. The CDR3 consists of 13 residues. Losses at the gene ends were 3 bases for V and 8 bases for J; bases not matched to a gene: 5. The CDR3 spells CASSANRGDEQFF. CDR3 coding DNA: TGTGCCAGCAGCGCTAACAGGGGTGATGAGCAGTTCTTC. Full variable domain (outside the CDR3, taken from reference TRBV9 and TRBJ2-1): DSGVTQTPKHLITATGQRVTLRCSPRSGDLSVYWYQQSLDQGLQFLIQYYNGEERAKGNILERFSAQQFPDLHSELNLSSLELGDSALYFCASSANRGDEQFFGPGTRLTVL.

On this clone itself: Additional DNA sequences in this sample encode the identical CDR3. The chain couples TRBV5-4 to TRBJ1-6; a possible D gene is TRBD1 (6 bases). The CDR3 loop spans 14 amino acids. Germline CDR1 is SGHNT and CDR2 is YYREEE (reference sequence). The ends were cut back, 4 bases at V and 7 bases at J, with 12 bases in the middle. In DNA form, the CDR3 reads TGTGCCAGCAGCCCGTGGACAGAAAATTCACCCCTCCACTTT. It specifies CASSPWTENSPLHF.

V is TRBV6-5 and J is TRBJ2-5; tentatively, D is TRBD1 (5 bases). Between the trimmed V and J ends, which lost 6 bases and 1 base, there was a span of 15 bases. The CDR3 has 15 residues. Germline V gene sequence: CDR1 MNHEY, CDR2 SVGAGI. The CDR3 DNA is TGTGCCAGCAGGCTGTACGGACATCTCCAAGAGACCCAGTACTTC. It yields the protein CASRLYGHLQETQYF.

The chain carries TRBV5-6 and TRBJ2-5, with D possibly TRBD1 on 6 matching bases. Germline loops: CDR1 SGHDT, CDR2 YYEEEE. There are 15 residues in the CDR3. V was cut by 0 bases and J by 4 bases, with 13 bases left in between. The CDR3 sequence is CASSLDRDETETQYF. The CDR3 DNA reads TGTGCCAGCAGCTTGGACAGGGATGAGACAGAGACCCAGTACTTC.

This chain connects TRBV19 to TRBJ2-1; 10 bases agree with TRBD2. V shed 1 base, J shed 8 bases, and the junction held 5 bases outside the gene matches. Germline CDR1 reads LNHDA; CDR2 reads SQIVND (reference sequence). This CDR3 comprises 15 residues. CDR3 sequence (DNA): TGTGCCAGTAGTATAGCACTAGCGGGATTGGATGAGCAGTTCTTC. Translating it yields CASSIALAGLDEQFF.

V and J are TRBV7-8 and TRBJ2-5; 13 nucleotides line up with TRBD2. V was pared by 5 bases and J by 2 bases, with 11 bases of the junction left unmatched. The CDR3 runs to 18 residues. Germline assignment: CDR1 SGHVS and CDR2 FQNEAQ. Written as DNA, the CDR3 is TGTGCCAGCAGCCCCCGGACTAGCGGGGGTGTAATACAAGAGACCCAGTACTTC. Translation: CASSPRTSGGVIQETQYF.

The chain employs TRBV29-1 and TRBJ2-7, with 13 bases matching TRBD2. The CDR3 contains 14 residues. V gave up 6 bases and J gave up 4 bases; unmatched junction bases: 6. Germline loops: CDR1 SQVTM, CDR2 ANQGSEA. DNA of the CDR3: TGCAGCGTAGGACTAGCGGGAGTGAAATACGAGCAGTACTTC. It translates to CSVGLAGVKYEQYF.

The rearrangement uses TRBV7-6 and TRBJ2-7; 11 bases align to TRBD2. V lost 5 bases to trimming and J lost 2 bases; unmatched junction nucleotides: 5. The CDR3 is 15 amino acids. The germline V gene has CDR1 SGHVS and CDR2 FNYEAQ. CDR3 in amino acids: CASSPGTSGPYEQYF. DNA of the CDR3: TGTGCCAGCAGCCCAGGGACTAGCGGTCCCTACGAGCAGTACTTC.

V and J are TRBV19 and TRBJ2-7; D is uncertain. The V end lost 5 bases, the J end lost 1 base, and 12 bases lay between the germline ends. The CDR3 is 14 amino acids. The germline CDR1 and CDR2 sequences are LNHDA and SQIVND (reference sequence). The CDR3 DNA follows: TGTGCCAGTAGTGTAGGCGGAAATTCCTACGAGCAGTACTTC. As protein: CASSVGGNSYEQYF.

The chain employs TRBV6-5 and TRBJ1-1; possible D gene TRBD1, 6 bases. CDR1 is MNHEY and CDR2 is SVGAGI in the germline V gene. The CDR3 consists of 15 residues. V shed 2 bases and J shed 4 bases, with 14 bases lying between them. This CDR3 reads CASSYETGKGTEAFF. The CDR3 DNA is TGTGCCAGCAGTTACGAAACAGGGAAAGGCACTGAAGCTTTCTTT.

V is TRBV30 and J is TRBJ2-1, with 10 bases matching TRBD2. Germline CDR1 is GTSNPN and CDR2 is SVGIG (reference sequence). Trimming cost V 4 bases and J 7 bases; bases outside gene matches: 7. The CDR3 covers 14 residues. The CDR3 bases are TGTGCCTGGATCGGTAGCGGGGGGTTAAATGAGCAGTTCTTC. Translating it yields CAWIGSGGLNEQFF.

The chain couples TRBV29-1 to TRBJ2-2, with D maybe TRBD1 (7 bases). The CDR3 extends over 16 amino acids. Trimming shortened V by 7 bases and J by 0 bases, and 18 bases separated the two germline ends. CDR1 SQVTM and CDR2 ANQGSEA come from the germline V gene. The CDR3 loop is CSAGTRGQPNTGELFF. Here the CDR3 DNA reads TGCAGCGCTGGGACTCGGGGACAGCCGAACACCGGGGAGCTGTTTTTT.

V gene TRBV27 combines with J gene TRBJ2-3; TRBD2 matches 7 bases. After removal of 6 bases from V and 3 bases from J, the junction contained 9 bases not matched to a gene. The CDR3 has 15 residues. CDR1 is MNHEY and CDR2 is SMNVEV in the germline V gene (reference sequence). CDR3 DNA sequence: TGTGCCAGCAGCCAAGAGGGAGGGAAGACAGATACGCAGTATTTT. Translating it yields CASSQEGGKTDTQYF.

The chain recombines TRBV4-1 with TRBJ1-3, with TRBD1 as a possible D gene (6 bases). Germline V gives CDR1 MGHRA, CDR2 YSYEKL. Trimming removed 0 bases at V and 2 bases at J, with 11 bases between. The CDR3 sequence is 16 residues long. In nucleotides, the CDR3 is TGCGCCAGCAGCCAAGATCAAGGGGGACCTGGAAACACCATATATTTT. Translating gives CASSQDQGGPGNTIYF.

This chain links TRBV11-2 with TRBJ2-7, with 10 bases aligning to TRBD1. Unmatched junction bases numbered 10, after V lost 1 base and J lost 7 bases. CDR1 SGHAT and CDR2 FQNNGV come from the germline V gene. There are 16 residues in the CDR3. Here the CDR3 reads CASSLAPGTGVNEQYF. The CDR3 DNA reads TGTGCCAGCAGCTTAGCTCCCGGGACAGGGGTAAATGAGCAGTACTTC.

The chain is built from TRBV5-4 and TRBJ2-5; tentatively, D is TRBD1 (7 bases). The CDR3 has 18 residues. V lost 0 bases to trimming and J lost 4 bases, with 22 bases between them. Germline CDR1 SGHNT, CDR2 YYREEE (reference sequence). The CDR3 sequence is CASSLGPGGFLGSETQYF. Here the CDR3 DNA reads TGTGCCAGCAGCTTGGGCCCAGGGGGGTTCCTTGGTTCAGAGACCCAGTACTTC. The full variable domain, rest sourced from reference TRBV5-4 and TRBJ2-5, is ETGVTQSPTHLIKTRGQQVTLRCSSQSGHNTVSWYQQALGQGPQFIFQYYREEENGRGNFPPRFSGLQFPNYSSELNVNALELDDSALYLCASSLGPGGFLGSETQYFGPGTRLLVL.

The chain has TRBV5-6 and TRBJ2-1, with D maybe TRBD2 (5 bases). The V gene lost 2 bases and the J gene lost 0 bases, with 9 bases spanning the gap. Per the germline V gene, CDR1 is SGHDT and CDR2 is YYEEEE. The CDR3 has 15 amino acids. The chain's CDR3 is CASSFGESSYNEQFF. The CDR3 DNA reads TGTGCCAGCAGCTTCGGGGAAAGCTCCTACAATGAGCAGTTCTTC. Supplemented by reference TRBV5-6 and TRBJ2-1, the full variable domain reads DAGVTQSPTHLIKTRGQQVTLRCSPKSGHDTVSWYQQALGQGPQFIFQYYEEEERQRGNFPDRFSGHQFPNYSSELNVNALLLGDSALYLCASSFGESSYNEQFFGPGTRLTVL.

This clone came up a few times. The V gene is TRBV19, the J gene TRBJ2-2, with a possible D match to TRBD2 (6 bases). The germline V gene has CDR1 LNHDA and CDR2 SQIVND (reference sequence). The CDR3 has 14 amino acids. The V and J ends lost 10 bases and 3 bases respectively, with 15 bases between them. As DNA, the CDR3 is TGTGCCACCGATCTGGGGGGATACACCGGGGAGCTGTTTTTT. It codes for CATDLGGYTGELFF.

The genes are TRBV7-9 and TRBJ2-7; weak D call: TRBD2 (5 bases). The CDR3 sequence is 12 residues long. Trimming left V 5 bases short and J 0 bases short, with 5 bases between. Germline assignment: CDR1 SEHNR and CDR2 FQNEAQ (reference sequence). CDR3 sequence (DNA): TGTGCCAGCAGCGGGAGCTCCTACGAGCAGTACTTC. Translation: CASSGSSYEQYF.

About this clone: The junction departs from the called germline gene at one end, perhaps through a read error. Within the sample, other DNA sequences also encode this same CDR3. V usage is TRBV7-2 and J usage is TRBJ1-6; 10 positions agree with TRBD1. CDR3 size: 15 residues. Germline assignment: CDR1 SGHTA and CDR2 FQGNSA. CDR3 region: CASSRDRGHNSPLHF. CDR3 DNA sequence: TGTGCCAGCAGCAGAGACAGGGGGCATAATTCCCCCCTCCACTTT.

The chain links TRBV11-2 to TRBJ2-7, with D perhaps matching TRBD1 (7 bases). The germline V gene has CDR1 SGHAT and CDR2 FQNNGV. With 0 bases removed from V and 4 bases from J, the gap between germline ends came to 10 bases. This CDR3 has 14 amino acids. This chain's CDR3 is CASSLEAGGYEQYF. CDR3 in DNA: TGTGCCAGCAGCTTAGAAGCAGGGGGGTACGAGCAGTACTTC.

This sequence joins TRBV6-1 and TRBJ1-2; D is possibly TRBD1 (5 bases). V dropped 6 bases and J dropped 5 bases, with 13 bases sitting between them. The germline gives CDR1 MNHNS, CDR2 SASEGT. The CDR3 is made up of 13 amino acids. The CDR3 loop reads CASRLRVEYGYTF. CDR3 coding DNA: TGTGCCAGCAGGCTCAGGGTGGAGTATGGCTACACCTTC.

The J gene is TRBJ1-4, the V gene TRBV7-6, with D possibly TRBD1 on 6 matching bases. In germline, CDR1 is SGHVS, CDR2 FNYEAQ. The CDR3 sequence is 15 residues long. The ends were cut back, 6 bases at V and 8 bases at J, with 19 bases in the middle. For the CDR3, the DNA is TGTGCCAGCAGACATGGTGGGAGGGACAACGAAAAACTGTTTTTT. Translated, it gives CASRHGGRDNEKLFF. Filled out from reference TRBV7-6 and TRBJ1-4, the complete variable domain reads GAGVSQSPRYKVTKRGQDVALRCDPISGHVSLYWYRQALGQGPEFLTYFNYEAQQDKSGLPNDRFSAERPEGSISTLTIQRTEQRDSAMYRCASRHGGRDNEKLFFGSGTQLSVL.

The chain links TRBV4-3 to TRBJ2-2; a possible D gene is TRBD2 (6 bases). V gave up 4 bases and J gave up 0 bases, with 9 bases separating them. The CDR3 covers 15 residues. Germline V gene data show CDR1 as LGHNA and CDR2 as YSLEER. The CDR3 DNA reads TGCGCCAGCAGCCGCGGGGCTTCGAACACCGGGGAGCTGTTTTTT. It codes for CASSRGASNTGELFF.

The chain is built from TRBV5-1 and TRBJ2-7, with 7 bases fitting TRBD1. The germline V gene encodes CDR1 SGHRS and CDR2 YFSETQ. After removal of 2 bases from V and 3 bases from J, the junction contained 2 bases not matched to a gene. This CDR3 comprises 13 residues. CDR3 nucleotides: TGCGCCAGCAGCTTAACAGGGGACTACGAGCAGTACTTC. It yields the protein CASSLTGDYEQYF.

This sequence joins TRBV6-1 and TRBJ2-7, with TRBD2 matching over 13 bases. This CDR3 is 17 amino acids long. Germline V CDR1 and CDR2: MNHNS, SASEGT. The V and J ends lost 1 base and 4 bases, in that order; junction bases with no gene match: 7. The CDR3 DNA sequence: TGTGCCAGCAGTGAAGGACTAGCGGGAGGACCTTATTACGAGCAGTACTTC. This codes for CASSEGLAGGPYYEQYF.

The chain combines TRBV2 with TRBJ2-3; 7 bases are shared with TRBD2. Germline V gene lookup returns CDR1 SNHLY and CDR2 FYNNEI. After removal of 3 bases from V and 1 base from J, the junction contained 13 bases not matched to a gene. This CDR3 has 18 amino acids. The CDR3 region has the DNA TGTGCCAGCAGTGATAACCCCAGAGCGGGGCGTGGCACAGATACGCAGTATTTT. Its translation: CASSDNPRAGRGTDTQYF.